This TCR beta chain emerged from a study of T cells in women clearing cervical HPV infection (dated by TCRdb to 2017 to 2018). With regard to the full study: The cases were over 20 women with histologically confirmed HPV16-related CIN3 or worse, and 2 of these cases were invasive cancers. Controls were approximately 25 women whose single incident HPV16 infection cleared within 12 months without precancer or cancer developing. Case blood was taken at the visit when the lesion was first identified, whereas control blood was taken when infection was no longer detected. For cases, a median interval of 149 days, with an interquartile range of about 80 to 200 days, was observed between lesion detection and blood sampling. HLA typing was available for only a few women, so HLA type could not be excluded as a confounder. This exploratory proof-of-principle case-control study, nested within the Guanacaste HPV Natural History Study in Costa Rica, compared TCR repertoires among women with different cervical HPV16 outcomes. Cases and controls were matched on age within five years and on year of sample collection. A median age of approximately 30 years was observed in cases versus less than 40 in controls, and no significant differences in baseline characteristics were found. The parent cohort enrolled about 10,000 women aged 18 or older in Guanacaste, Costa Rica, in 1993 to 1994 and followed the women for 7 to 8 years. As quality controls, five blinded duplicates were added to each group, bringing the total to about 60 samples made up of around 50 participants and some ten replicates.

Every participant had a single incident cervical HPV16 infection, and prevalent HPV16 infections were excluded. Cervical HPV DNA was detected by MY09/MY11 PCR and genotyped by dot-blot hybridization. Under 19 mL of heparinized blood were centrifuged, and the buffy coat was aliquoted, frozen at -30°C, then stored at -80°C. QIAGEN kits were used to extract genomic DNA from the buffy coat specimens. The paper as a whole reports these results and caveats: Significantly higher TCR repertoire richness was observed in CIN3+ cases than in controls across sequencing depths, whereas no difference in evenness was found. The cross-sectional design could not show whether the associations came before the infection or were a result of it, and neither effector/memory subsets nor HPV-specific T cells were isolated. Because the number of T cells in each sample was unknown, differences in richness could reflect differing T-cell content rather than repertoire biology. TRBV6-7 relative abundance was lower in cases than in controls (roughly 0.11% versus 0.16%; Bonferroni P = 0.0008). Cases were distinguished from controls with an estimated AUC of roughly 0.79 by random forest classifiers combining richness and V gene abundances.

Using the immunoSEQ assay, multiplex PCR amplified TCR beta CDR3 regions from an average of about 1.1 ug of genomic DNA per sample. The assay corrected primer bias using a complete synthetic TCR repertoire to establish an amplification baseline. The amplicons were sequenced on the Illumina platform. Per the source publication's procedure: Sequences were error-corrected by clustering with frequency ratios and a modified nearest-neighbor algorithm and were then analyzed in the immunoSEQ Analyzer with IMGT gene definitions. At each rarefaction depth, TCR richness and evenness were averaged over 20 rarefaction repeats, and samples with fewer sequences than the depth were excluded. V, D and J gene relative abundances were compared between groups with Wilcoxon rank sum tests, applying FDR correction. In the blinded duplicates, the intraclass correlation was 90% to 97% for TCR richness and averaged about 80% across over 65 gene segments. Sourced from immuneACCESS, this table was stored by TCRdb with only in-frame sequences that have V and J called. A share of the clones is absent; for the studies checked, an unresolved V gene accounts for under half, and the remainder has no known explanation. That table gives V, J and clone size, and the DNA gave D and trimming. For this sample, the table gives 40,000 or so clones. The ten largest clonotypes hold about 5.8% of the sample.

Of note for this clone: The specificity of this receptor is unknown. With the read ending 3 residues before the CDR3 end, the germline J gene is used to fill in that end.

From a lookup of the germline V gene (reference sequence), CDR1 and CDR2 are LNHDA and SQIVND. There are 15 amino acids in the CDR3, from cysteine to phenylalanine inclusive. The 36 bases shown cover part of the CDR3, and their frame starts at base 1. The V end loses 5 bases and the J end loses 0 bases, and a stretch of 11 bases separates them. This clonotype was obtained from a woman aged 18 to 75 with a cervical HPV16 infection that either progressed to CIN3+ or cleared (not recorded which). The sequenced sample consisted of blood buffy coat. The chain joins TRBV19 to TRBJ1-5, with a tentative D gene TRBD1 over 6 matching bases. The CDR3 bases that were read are TGTGCCAGTAGTCTCGGACAGCTTAGCAATCAGCCC. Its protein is CASSLGQLSNQP. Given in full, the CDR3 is CASSLGQLSNQPQHF.